This TCR beta chain was observed in a study of Graves' ophthalmopathy and Graves' hyperthyroidism. RNA transcripts served as template for amplifying TCR beta CDR3 sequences. The workflow started with a first-round RT-PCR run with HTBI primers and then moved on to a second-round multiplex PCR. Each CDR3 protein is one row after TCRdb ran MiXCR on the multiplex PCR reads. The table includes approximately 500,000 distinct CDR3 sequences, approximately 15% detected once. This clonotype was detected ten times or more. The source is a woman aged 25 to 39 with Graves' ophthalmopathy. Sequencing input: blood.

The chain's CDR3 is CASSFRGSMNTEAFF. As DNA, the CDR3 is TGTGCCAGCAGTTTTCGAGGCAGTATGAACACTGAAGCTTTCTTT. The rearrangement joins TRBV12-3 or TRBV12-4 to TRBJ1-1; no definite D call. V gave up 3 bases and J gave up 0 bases, with 11 bases separating them. The CDR3 consists of 15 residues.